This T cell receptor (beta chain) was sequenced in a study of shared clonotypes between healthy human individuals. As for the study in general: For every donor, three CD4 naive, three CD4 memory, two CD8 naive and one CD8 memory plates were used.

The V end lost 4 bases, the J end lost 2 bases, and 14 bases lay between the germline ends. The CDR3 covers 15 residues. The germline V gene encodes CDR1 SGHAT and CDR2 FQNNGV. Donors were healthy HIV-negative adults without recent acute infections or vaccinations. Whole-study findings and limits: An anticipated effect of sequencing depth on clonotype sharing among donors was recognized.

Sequencing used immunoSEQ multiplex PCR; TCRdb keeps in-frame clones, though not all of them. There are about 2 million clones in the sample; over 85% occur only once, and approximately 0.13% lies in the top ten. In the case of this clone: Its antigen remains unknown.

V and J are TRBV11-2 and TRBJ1-2; D is unresolved. The material sequenced was naive CD4+ T cells sorted from blood. Noted subset: CD45RA+ positively selected. This TCR came from a man aged 18-30 years in good health. This chain's CDR3 is CASSSSSFTNYGYTF. In DNA, the CDR3 is TGTGCCAGCAGCTCCTCAAGTTTCACAAACTATGGCTACACCTTC.